This T cell receptor (beta chain) was captured in a study of glioma-infiltrating T cells after dendritic cell vaccination. The CDR3 has 14 residues. Germline V gene data show CDR1 as SGHTA and CDR2 as FQGTGA. V was pared by 1 base and J by 2 bases, with 9 bases between. Overall study findings and caveats: No direct clonality-survival link was found; a diverse polyclonal response may matter.

Sample time point: after dendritic cell vaccination, including at tumor progression/relapse. On this clone itself: Its target is unknown. This same CDR3 is encoded by further DNA sequences in the sample.

The primer mix had 60 V beta and 13 J beta primers. TCRdb's copy holds only in-frame clones and misses some; the assay was immunoSEQ multiplex PCR. This table has around 60,000 clones, over 65% appearing once. This sequence originates from a human donor with glioblastoma. The source material was blood, sampled after dendritic cell vaccination. The J gene is TRBJ2-7, the V gene TRBV7-3; possible D gene TRBD1, 6 bases. The CDR3 is CASSLSGGPYEQYF. CDR3 DNA sequence: TGTGCCAGCAGCTTAAGTGGGGGCCCCTACGAGCAGTACTTC.